This TCR beta chain is drawn from a study of T cell changes during pregnancy in multiple sclerosis. Measured with immunoSEQ multiplex PCR; TCRdb has only the in-frame clones, and not every one. The table shows tens of thousands of clones, with more than 85% occurring only once. Germline V gives CDR1 SNHLY, CDR2 FYNNEI. The CDR3 is 18 amino acids. Trimming took off 6 bases at V and 1 base at J, with 22 bases between the two ends. This TCR was sampled from a female donor with multiple sclerosis, enrolled in a pregnancy study. This sample comprised peripheral blood, obtained in the first trimester of pregnancy. The chain employs TRBV2 and TRBJ2-1; a possible D gene is TRBD2 (5 bases). CDR3 sequence (DNA): TGTGCCAGCAGAGCGAATCCCGGGGAGCCCGATTCCTACAATGAGCAGTTCTTC. Protein: CASRANPGEPDSYNEQFF. Variable domain in full (rest from reference TRBV2 and TRBJ2-1): EPEVTQTPSHQVTQMGQEVILRCVPISNHLYFYWYRQILGQKVEFLVSFYNNEISEKSEIFDDQFSVERPDGSNFTLKIRSTKLEDSAMYFCASRANPGEPDSYNEQFFGPGTRLTVL.